The present T cell receptor (beta chain) was sequenced within a study of cytomegalovirus exposure and HLA in healthy donors. Overall study results and limits: A further, later analysis showed that HLA-associated TCR beta chains (compared with equally common others) were more clonally expanded.

The germline CDR1 and CDR2 sequences are SEHNR and FQNEAQ (reference sequence). Between the trimmed V and J ends, which lost 8 bases and 4 bases, there was a span of 11 bases. This CDR3 region has 12 residues. In the case of this clone: Its cognate antigen is unknown.

Amplification used 60 Vbeta primers and 13 Jbeta primers. Profiled with immunoSEQ multiplex PCR; TCRdb holds only in-frame clones, not every one. This sample has fewer than 250,000 clones, with about 89% found just once. Sequences were obtained from PBMCs. The chain employs TRBV7-9 and TRBJ1-2; no definite D call. This receptor was taken from a man aged 25 to 40 in good health and CMV-seronegative. The CDR3 DNA reads as TGTGCCAGCGGGCCCTCTGGCTATGGCTACACCTTC. This translates into CASGPSGYGYTF.